This paragraph covers one TCR beta chain sequence. Its antigen is still unknown. Trimming cost V 5 bases and J 2 bases, with 14 bases left between them. Germline V gene data show CDR1 as SGHTA and CDR2 as FQGNSA. This CDR3 region has 15 residues. This sample is drawn from a study of T cell responses to AZD1222 COVID-19 vaccine. Sequencing used immunoSEQ multiplex PCR; TCRdb keeps in-frame clones, though not all of them. The sample yields 140,000 or so clones, approximately 91% seen once. Study-level points and caveats: White British donors predominated, females outnumbered males, and clonal diversity was possibly underestimated. Only a handful of AZD1222 recipients, six or seven in all, had baseline seropositivity. The peak T cell response came first, and repertoires were sampled only after it.

Pooled together were second doses at about 4 or about 12 weeks. The sequencing used peripheral blood, collected 28 days after the second AZD1222 dose. This clonotype was sampled from an adult who received the AZD1222 COVID-19 vaccine. The chain employs TRBV7-2 and TRBJ2-3; maybe TRBD2 (5 bases). Here the CDR3 DNA reads TGTGCCAGCAGCGCAATAGCGTATCCCACAGATACGCAGTATTTT. This gives the protein CASSAIAYPTDTQYF.